One sample yielded the 32 T cell receptor beta chains listed below, sequenced in a study of blood T cell repertoires in COVID-19. Produced via immunoSEQ multiplex PCR; TCRdb's table is partial and in-frame only. This table has approximately 71,000 clones, roughly 82% appearing once. Sequencing used peripheral blood. The origin of the receptors is a woman older than 75 with acute or convalescent COVID-19.

The chain combines TRBV28 with TRBJ1-5, with D perhaps matching TRBD1 (5 bases). Germline-derived CDR1 and CDR2 are MDHEN and SYDVKM. The V end was cut by 5 bases, the J end by 7 bases, with 12 bases between. CDR3 length: 13 amino acids. Here the CDR3 DNA reads TGTGCCAGCAGTACATGGGGCTGGCAGCCCCAGCATTTT. Protein product: CASSTWGWQPQHF.

This chain connects TRBV19 to TRBJ2-5; D perhaps matches TRBD2 (5 bases). CDR1 and CDR2 (germline): LNHDA, SQIVND (reference sequence). The CDR3 spans 13 residues. V was trimmed by 3 bases and J by 5 bases, leaving 10 bases between them. The CDR3 sequence is CASSISSHETQYF. The CDR3 bases are TGTGCCAGTAGTATTTCTAGCCATGAGACCCAGTACTTC.

The V call is TRBV4-1, the J call TRBJ1-2; 8 positions match TRBD1. Germline values: CDR1 MGHRA, CDR2 YSYEKL. The CDR3 is 14 residues long. Germline trimming cut 4 bases from V and 2 bases from J; bases unmatched to any gene: 3. DNA for the CDR3: TGCGCCAGCAGCCCAGGACAGGGAAACTATGGCTACACCTTC. Its translation is CASSPGQGNYGYTF.

This clone appeared once. The chain joins TRBV19 to TRBJ2-1; 11 bases align to TRBD2. From germline, CDR1 is LNHDA and CDR2 SQIVND (reference sequence). This CDR3 has 14 amino acids. The V segment lost 4 bases and the J segment 7 bases; nucleotides outside the gene matches: 3. The CDR3 nucleotides are TGTGCCAGTAGTAGACTAGCGGGAACTAATGAGCAGTTCTTC. It codes for CASSRLAGTNEQFF.

CDR3 in amino acids: CASSLAMRQGNEKLFF. The CDR3 DNA is TGTGCCAGCAGCTTAGCGATGCGGCAGGGAAATGAAAAACTGTTTTTT. The J gene is TRBJ1-4, the V gene TRBV7-2; D is perhaps TRBD1 (5 bases). V was pared by 0 bases and J by 5 bases, with 13 bases between. Germline V gene data show CDR1 as SGHTA and CDR2 as FQGNSA. CDR3 length: 16 residues.

The genes are TRBV6-4 and TRBJ2-2; 7 nucleotides line up with TRBD2. CDR1 is MRHNA and CDR2 is SNTAGT in the germline V gene. This CDR3 comprises 15 residues. Trimming cost V 3 bases and J 3 bases; bases outside gene matches: 4. In DNA form, the CDR3 reads TGTGCCAGCAGTGAAGGGAGGGCCCACACCGGGGAGCTGTTTTTT. Protein: CASSEGRAHTGELFF.

The chain joins TRBV20-1 to TRBJ1-2; D gene unclear. The CDR3 runs 13 residues. V lost 3 bases, J lost 4 bases, and 12 bases lay in between. Germline V gene lookup returns CDR1 DFQATT and CDR2 SNEGSKA (reference sequence). The CDR3 region has the DNA TGCAGTGCTAGTATGAGGACTGTCTATGGCTACACCTTC. The encoded protein is CSASMRTVYGYTF.

The chain combines TRBV5-1 with TRBJ2-1, with D possibly matching TRBD2 (5 bases). This CDR3 contains 17 residues. CDR1 SGHRS and CDR2 YFSETQ come from the germline V gene. Trimming left V 5 bases short and J 0 bases short, with 18 bases between. CDR3 residues: CASSQMGGLSSYNEQFF. The CDR3 DNA follows: TGCGCCAGCAGTCAGATGGGCGGGCTGAGCTCCTACAATGAGCAGTTCTTC.

Here the CDR3 DNA reads TGTGCCTGGAGCCGGGGTTACAATGAGCAGTTCTTC. Encoded protein: CAWSRGYNEQFF. The chain combines TRBV30 with TRBJ2-1, with D perhaps TRBD2 (5 bases). Germline CDR1 reads GTSNPN; CDR2 reads SVGIG (reference sequence). This CDR3 region has 12 residues. V was cut by 3 bases and J by 4 bases, with 7 bases left in between.

In nucleotides, the CDR3 is TGCGCCAGCAGTGGGCTCAGGGGGGAAAGAGGTGAAAAACTGTTTTTT. Protein: CASSGLRGERGEKLFF. The gene calls are TRBV10-1 and TRBJ1-4; 7 bases line up with TRBD1. Germline lookup yields CDR1 WNHNN and CDR2 SYGVQD (reference sequence). The trim removed 4 bases at V and 7 bases at J, leaving 12 bases unmatched. This CDR3 is 16 amino acids long.

This clone was found a few times. The V call is TRBV12-3 or TRBV12-4, the J call TRBJ2-2; D is undetermined. V lost 5 bases to trimming and J lost 2 bases, with 6 bases between them. The CDR3 is made up of 13 amino acids. In DNA form, the CDR3 reads TGTGCCAGCAGTGACACTAACACCGGGGAGCTGTTTTTT. It yields the protein CASSDTNTGELFF.

This clone was recorded a few times. J is TRBJ2-1 and V is TRBV30, with a tentative D call TRBD2 (7 bases). CDR1 and CDR2 (germline): GTSNPN, SVGIG (reference sequence). This CDR3 comprises 14 residues. Trimming shortened V by 2 bases and J by 7 bases, and 15 bases separated the two germline ends. CDR3 nucleotide sequence: TGTGCCTGGAGTAGGGGACTAAGGGGGAATGAGCAGTTCTTC. Translation gives CAWSRGLRGNEQFF.

Here the CDR3 reads CASSITRGRGNQPQHF. As DNA, the CDR3 is TGTGCCAGCAGTATAACAAGGGGGCGGGGCAATCAGCCCCAGCATTTT. The chain combines TRBV27 with TRBJ1-5; 7 positions match TRBD1. The CDR3 extends over 16 amino acids. V was clipped by 5 bases and J by 2 bases; unmatched bases: 9. In germline, CDR1 is MNHEY, CDR2 SMNVEV (reference sequence).

The genes are TRBV28 and TRBJ2-1; D possibly corresponds to TRBD2 (5 bases). From germline, CDR1 is MDHEN and CDR2 SYDVKM. The V end lost 2 bases, the J end lost 4 bases, and 9 bases lay between the germline ends. The CDR3 is 14 residues long. CDR3 in amino acids: CASSLASSYNEQFF. CDR3 DNA sequence: TGTGCCAGCAGTTTAGCTAGCTCATACAATGAGCAGTTCTTC.

The CDR3 bases are TGTGCCAGCAGTTTGAGGCTGAGCAATCAGCCCCAGCATTTT. It codes for CASSLRLSNQPQHF. The J gene is TRBJ1-5, the V gene TRBV6-2 or TRBV6-3; D ambiguous. Per the germline V gene, CDR1 is MNHEY and CDR2 is SVGEGT. V was pared by 4 bases and J by 1 base, with 8 bases between. The CDR3 is 14 residues long.

This chain's CDR3 is CAWSVAGQGSEQYF. The CDR3 coding sequence is TGTGCCTGGAGTGTAGCCGGACAGGGGAGCGAGCAGTACTTC. The chain is built from TRBV30 and TRBJ2-7; 9 bases are shared with TRBD1. CDR1 and CDR2 from the germline V gene are GTSNPN and SVGIG (reference sequence). The CDR3 is 14 amino acids. J lost 6 bases, V lost 0 bases, and 6 bases had no gene match.

This clone was detected once. The gene calls are TRBV5-4 and TRBJ2-1; TRBD2 agrees at 9 bases. V gave up 4 bases and J gave up 0 bases; unmatched junction bases: 8. There are 17 residues in the CDR3. CDR1 and CDR2 (germline): SGHNT, YYREEE (reference sequence). The CDR3 sequence is CASSPELAGYSYNEQFF. CDR3 DNA: TGTGCCAGCAGCCCTGAACTAGCGGGCTACTCCTACAATGAGCAGTTCTTC. Full variable domain (missing parts from reference TRBV5-4 and TRBJ2-1): ETGVTQSPTHLIKTRGQQVTLRCSSQSGHNTVSWYQQALGQGPQFIFQYYREEENGRGNFPPRFSGLQFPNYSSELNVNALELDDSALYLCASSPELAGYSYNEQFFGPGTRLTVL.

The chain carries TRBV6-1 and TRBJ1-3; possible D gene TRBD1, 6 bases. Germline V gene lookup returns CDR1 MNHNS and CDR2 SASEGT. CDR3 length: 13 residues. Deletions cut 3 bases from V and 7 bases from J, with 10 bases between. CDR3 sequence: CASSEVGANTIYF. The CDR3 bases are TGTGCCAGCAGTGAGGTGGGGGCTAACACCATATATTTT.

The rearrangement uses TRBV6-2 or TRBV6-3 and TRBJ2-3, with 12 nucleotides matching TRBD2. The germline gives CDR1 MNHEY, CDR2 SVGEGT. The junction had 11 bases not matched to a gene; V was cut back by 6 bases and J by 4 bases. This CDR3 comprises 17 residues. DNA for the CDR3: TGTGCCAGCAGCCTCACAGGACTAGCGGGATGGTCAGATACGCAGTATTTT. Amino acids: CASSLTGLAGWSDTQYF.

This rearrangement joins TRBV28 to TRBJ1-2, with D hard to call. Per germline, CDR1 MDHEN and CDR2 SYDVKM. This CDR3 has 17 amino acids. Trimming left V 3 bases short and J 0 bases short, with 17 bases between. In nucleotides, the CDR3 is TGTGCCAGCAGTTTTTTAGAGAGGGCACCAGCTAACTATGGCTACACCTTC. It is translated as CASSFLERAPANYGYTF.

This chain links TRBV28 with TRBJ2-7, with D possibly matching TRBD1 (5 bases). This CDR3 comprises 15 residues. The germline CDR1 and CDR2 sequences are MDHEN and SYDVKM. V was shortened by 3 bases and J by 2 bases, with 14 bases between the two germline ends. CDR3 in DNA: TGTGCCAGCAGTTTCGGACAACATCTCACCTACGAGCAGTACTTC. This translates into CASSFGQHLTYEQYF.

V and J are TRBV9 and TRBJ1-2; D gene unclear. The length of the CDR3 is 14 residues. The ends were cut back, 0 bases at V and 1 base at J, with 7 bases in the middle. The germline CDR1 and CDR2 sequences are SGDLS and YYNGEE. The CDR3 nucleotides read TGTGCCAGCAGCGTAGGAGTCGGTAACTATGGCTACACCTTC. Encoded protein: CASSVGVGNYGYTF.

This chain joins TRBV10-1 and TRBJ2-3; 8 nucleotides line up with TRBD2. V was clipped by 0 bases and J by 0 bases; unmatched bases: 5. Germline lookup yields CDR1 WNHNN and CDR2 SYGVQD (reference sequence). The CDR3 length is 17 residues. In nucleotides, the CDR3 is TGCGCCAGCAGTGAGTCGGGACTAGACACTAGCACAGATACGCAGTATTTT. Protein product: CASSESGLDTSTDTQYF.

The genes are TRBV11-3 and TRBJ2-5, with TRBD2 matching 9 bases. The CDR3 extends over 18 amino acids. The V gene's germline CDR1 is SGHNT and CDR2 YENEEA. V dropped 5 bases and J dropped 5; count of bases not matched to a gene: 18. CDR3 sequence reads: CASSPGGASGNRMETQYF. CDR3 nucleotide sequence: TGTGCCAGCAGCCCGGGGGGGGCTAGCGGGAATAGGATGGAGACCCAGTACTTC.

The rearrangement joins TRBV11-1 to TRBJ2-5, with TRBD1 as a possible D gene (5 bases). The V gene lost 6 bases and the J gene lost 6 bases, with 8 bases spanning the gap. Germline V CDR1 and CDR2: SGHAT, FQDESV (reference sequence). This CDR3 comprises 11 residues. The CDR3, as DNA: TGTGCCAGCAGGACAGAACAGACCCAGTACTTC. Translation gives CASRTEQTQYF.

CDR3 protein: CASGAGQFSSGANVLTF. The CDR3 coding sequence is TGTGCCAGCGGGGCCGGACAGTTTTCCTCTGGGGCCAACGTCCTGACTTTC. The V call is TRBV27, the J call TRBJ2-6; tentatively, D is TRBD1 (6 bases). V was shortened by 8 bases and J by 0 bases, with 17 bases between the two germline ends. There are 17 residues in the CDR3. The V gene's germline CDR1 is MNHEY and CDR2 SMNVEV (reference sequence).

This chain links TRBV18 with TRBJ2-2; 10 bases map to TRBD1. The CDR3 covers 15 residues. V shed 6 bases and J 7 bases; nucleotides not matched to a gene: 8. The germline V gene encodes CDR1 KGHSH and CDR2 LQKENI. The CDR3 loop reads CASSQRQGASGELFF. The CDR3 DNA is TGTGCCAGCTCCCAACGACAGGGGGCTAGCGGGGAGCTGTTTTTT.

This rearrangement joins TRBV10-3 to TRBJ2-7; 12 positions match TRBD2. Trimming removed 6 bases from V and 3 bases from J; junction bases left unmatched: 3. This CDR3 comprises 14 residues. Germline CDR1 ENHRY, CDR2 SYGVKD. CDR3 bases: TGTGCCATCAGGAAACTAGCGGGAGGCTACGAGCAGTACTTC. It yields the protein CAIRKLAGGYEQYF.

The chain links TRBV21-1 to TRBJ1-3; TRBD1 is taken as the D call from the table, unchecked against the DNA. TRBV21-1 is a pseudogene segment. This CDR3 region has 14 residues. The CDR3: CASTLGDRGNTIYF. The CDR3 bases are TGTGCCAGCACCCTGGGGGACAGGGGTAACACCATATATTTT.

The chain employs TRBV30 and TRBJ2-1; the D gene is possibly TRBD1 (5 bases). Trimming stripped 5 bases from V and 9 bases from J, with 17 bases between. Germline CDR1 reads GTSNPN; CDR2 reads SVGIG (reference sequence). CDR3 length: 13 residues. CDR3 bases: TGTGCCTGGGGCCCCCAGGGTTGGGTTGAGCAGTTCTTC. It translates to CAWGPQGWVEQFF. The variable domain in full, completed from reference TRBV30 and TRBJ2-1, reads SQTIHQWPATLVQPVGSPLSLECTVEGTSNPNLYWYRQAAGRGLQLLFYSVGIGQISSEVPQNLSASRPQDRQFILSSKKLLLSDSGFYLCAWGPQGWVEQFFGPGTRLTVL.

V is TRBV7-2 and J is TRBJ2-7, with 8 bases aligning to TRBD2. J lost 5 bases, V lost 1 base, and 10 bases had no gene match. This CDR3 is built from 16 residues. Germline V gene lookup returns CDR1 SGHTA and CDR2 FQGNSA. The CDR3 DNA sequence: TGTGCCAGCAGCTTAGGCCTAGCGGGTCTTCCTAACGAGCAGTACTTC. This translates into CASSLGLAGLPNEQYF.

This chain connects TRBV7-2 to TRBJ2-2; the D gene is possibly TRBD2 (5 bases). The CDR3 consists of 17 residues. V lost 5 bases and J 3 bases, leaving 19 bases between the germline ends. Per the germline V gene, CDR1 is SGHTA and CDR2 is FQGNSA. CDR3 sequence (DNA): TGTGCCAGCAGCCCCCGTTCCGGGAAACCTTACACCGGGGAGCTGTTTTTT. Translated, it gives CASSPRSGKPYTGELFF.